Each of the 5 T cell receptor beta chains below was sequenced from the same sample in a study of blood T cell repertoires in COVID-19. The assay was immunoSEQ multiplex PCR, and TCRdb's table has in-frame clones only and misses some. The data contain about 260,000 clones, about 87% of them singletons. The sample taken for sequencing was PBMCs or T cells enriched from blood (not recorded which). All receptors come from a man between 45 and 60 years old who had been exposed to COVID-19.

The genes are TRBV25-1 and TRBJ2-7; TRBD1 might be the D (6 bases). Germline lookup yields CDR1 MGHDK and CDR2 SYGVNS. The CDR3 loop spans 16 amino acids. The V and J ends lost 5 bases and 2 bases respectively, with 19 bases between them. The CDR3 spells CASSNHPGWGPYEQYV. The CDR3, as DNA: TGTGCCAGCAGTAACCACCCGGGATGGGGGCCCTACGAGCAGTACGTC.

The chain links TRBV19 to TRBJ1-6, with D hard to call. The CDR3 has 17 amino acids. V lost 1 base and J lost 8, with 18 bases in between. Germline CDR1 and CDR2: LNHDA and SQIVND (reference sequence). CDR3 region: CASSIVLEITPHSPLHF. As DNA, the CDR3 is TGTGCCAGTAGTATAGTGTTGGAGATCACTCCCCATTCACCCCTCCACTTT.

The gene calls are TRBV5-1 and TRBJ2-1; 10 nucleotides agree with TRBD1. The V gene's germline CDR1 is SGHRS and CDR2 YFSETQ. The ends lost 6 bases at V and 4 bases at J; junction bases unmatched: 4. CDR3 length: 14 residues. The CDR3 region is CASTGTGVYNEQFF. CDR3 DNA sequence: TGCGCCAGCACCGGGACAGGGGTATACAATGAGCAGTTCTTC.

The gene calls are TRBV27 and TRBJ2-7, with TRBD1 identical over 9 bases. Germline-derived CDR1 and CDR2 are MNHEY and SMNVEV (reference sequence). V lost 6 bases, J lost 4 bases, and 7 bases stayed unmatched. This CDR3 has 14 residues. CDR3 nucleotide sequence: TGTGCCAGCAGCTTCCGGGACAGGGCTTACGAGCAGTACTTC. It encodes CASSFRDRAYEQYF.

This sequence joins TRBV30 and TRBJ1-2; a weak D match, TRBD1 (6 bases). V was cut by 7 bases and J by 0 bases, with 15 bases left in between. Germline-derived CDR1 and CDR2 are GTSNPN and SVGIG (reference sequence). This CDR3 region has 14 residues. CDR3 amino acids: CASSGAGPNYGYTF. The CDR3 DNA reads as TGTGCCTCCTCAGGGGCAGGACCTAACTATGGCTACACCTTC.